Included here is one T cell receptor (beta chain) sequence, with context. A read error may produce the germline difference seen at one junction end. Sequenced by immunoSEQ multiplex PCR; TCRdb stores in-frame clones only, minus some. Of tens of thousands of clones in the sample, 85% to 90% were seen once. The data belong to a study of control samples from healthy donors and cancer patients. There are 12 residues in the CDR3. In germline, CDR1 is MNHEY, CDR2 SMNVEV (reference sequence). The sequence was obtained from a man in his fifties or sixties with head and neck cancer. Sequencing used PBMCs. This chain uses TRBV27 with TRBJ2-3; 7 bases agree with TRBD2. As DNA, the CDR3 is TGTGCCAGCACCTCACGGGGGAGGGCTCAGAATTTT. Protein: CASTSRGRAQNF.